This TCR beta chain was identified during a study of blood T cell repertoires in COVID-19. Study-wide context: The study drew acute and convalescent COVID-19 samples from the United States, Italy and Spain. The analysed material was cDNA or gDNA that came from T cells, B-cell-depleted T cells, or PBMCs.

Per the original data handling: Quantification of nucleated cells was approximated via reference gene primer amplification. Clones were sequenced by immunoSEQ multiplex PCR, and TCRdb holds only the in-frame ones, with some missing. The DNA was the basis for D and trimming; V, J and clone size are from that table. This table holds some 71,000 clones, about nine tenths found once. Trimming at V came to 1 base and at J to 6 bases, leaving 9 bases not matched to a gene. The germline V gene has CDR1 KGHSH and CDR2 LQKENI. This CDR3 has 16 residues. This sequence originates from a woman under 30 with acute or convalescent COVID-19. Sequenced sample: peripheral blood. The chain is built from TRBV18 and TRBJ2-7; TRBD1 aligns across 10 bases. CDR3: CASSPQTVGQGSEQYF. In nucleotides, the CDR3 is TGTGCCAGCTCACCACAGACCGTGGGACAGGGGTCCGAGCAGTACTTC.